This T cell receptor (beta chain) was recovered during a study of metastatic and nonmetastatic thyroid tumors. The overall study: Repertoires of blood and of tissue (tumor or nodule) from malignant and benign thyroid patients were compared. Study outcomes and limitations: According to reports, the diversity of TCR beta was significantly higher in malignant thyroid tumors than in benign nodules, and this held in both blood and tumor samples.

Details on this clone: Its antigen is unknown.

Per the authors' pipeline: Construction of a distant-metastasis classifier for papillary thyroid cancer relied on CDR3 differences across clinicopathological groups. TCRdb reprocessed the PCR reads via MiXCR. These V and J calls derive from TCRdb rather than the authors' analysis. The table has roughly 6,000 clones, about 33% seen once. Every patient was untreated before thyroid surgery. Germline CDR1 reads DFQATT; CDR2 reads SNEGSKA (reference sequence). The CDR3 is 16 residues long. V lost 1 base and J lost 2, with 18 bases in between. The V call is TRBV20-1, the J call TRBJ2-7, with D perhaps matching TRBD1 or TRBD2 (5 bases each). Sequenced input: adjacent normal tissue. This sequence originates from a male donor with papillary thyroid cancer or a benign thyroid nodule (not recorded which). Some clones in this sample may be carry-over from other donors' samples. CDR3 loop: CSARVPLSGTPYEQYF. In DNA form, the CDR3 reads TGCAGTGCTAGAGTCCCCCTATCCGGGACCCCCTACGAGCAGTACTTC.